The T cell receptor (beta chain) under discussion was sequenced for a study of cytomegalovirus exposure and HLA in healthy donors. Study findings and constraints: In all likelihood, a cluster of highly shared sequence variants was a sequencing artifact. In an earlier analysis, in approximately 630 donors, most V segments appeared productive either ~87% or ~30% of the time. Overall, about 160 TCR beta chains were annotated as cytomegalovirus-associated.

As for this clone: Antigen: not known.

The PCR had 60 Vbeta and 13 Jbeta primers. Libraries were prepared by immunoSEQ multiplex PCR; TCRdb keeps only in-frame clonotypes and omits some of them. The sample records roughly 150,000 clones, 75% to 85% being singletons. The sequencing sample was made of PBMCs. This clonotype originated in a woman aged 40 to 50 in good health and CMV-seropositive.

In DNA form, the CDR3 reads TGCAGCGTAGCCGGGACTAGCGGGAGTGAGACCCAGTACTTC. Its translation: CSVAGTSGSETQYF. This chain connects TRBV29-1 to TRBJ2-5; 14 bases are shared with TRBD2. CDR1 SQVTM and CDR2 ANQGSEA come from the germline V gene. The CDR3 has 14 residues. V shed 6 bases and J 5 bases; nucleotides not matched to a gene: 5.